These T cell receptor beta chains were read from a single sample in a study of T cell responses to AZD1222 COVID-19 vaccine. Measured with immunoSEQ multiplex PCR; TCRdb has only the in-frame clones, and not every one. The data contain more than 85,000 clones, over 75% of them singletons. The starting material was peripheral blood, obtained on day 0 of AZD1222 vaccination. These TCRs come from an adult in good health. The CDR3 runs from the conserved cysteine through the conserved F or W. D genes are given only for firm matches. Where a row states a size, it is once, few, many or the class of an expanded clone; other rows omit it.

v_gene,j_gene,d_gene,abundance,CDR3aa,CDR3nt
TRBV15,TRBJ1-4,.,.,CATSRDYDSTNEKLFF,TGTGCCACCAGCAGAGATTATGACAGCACTAATGAAAAACTGTTTTTT
TRBV6-4,TRBJ2-3,TRBD2,.,CASSDLAGGPSDTQYF,TGTGCCAGCAGTGATCTAGCGGGAGGGCCGTCAGATACGCAGTATTTT
TRBV28,TRBJ2-7,.,.,CASRVDTLSSYEQYF,TGTGCCAGCAGAGTGGACACCCTGAGCTCCTACGAGCAGTACTTC
TRBV7-9,TRBJ1-6,.,.,CASSPGTVNSPLHF,TGTGCCAGCAGTCCCGGGACGGTGAATTCACCCCTCCACTTT
TRBV27,TRBJ1-4,.,once,CASSFLGSGEKLFF,TGTGCCAGCAGTTTTTTAGGGAGTGGTGAAAAACTGTTTTTT
TRBV6-5,TRBJ1-2,.,.,CASWRGRPYGYTF,TGTGCCAGTTGGCGGGGGAGGCCGTATGGCTACACCTTC
TRBV7-9,TRBJ2-7,.,few,CASSLAQGRLYEQYF,TGTGCCAGCAGCTTAGCGCAGGGACGGCTCTACGAGCAGTACTTC
TRBV27,TRBJ1-2,.,.,CASAHGGEGGYTF,TGTGCCAGCGCCCATGGGGGAGAGGGGGGCTACACCTTC
TRBV2,TRBJ2-1,.,.,CASRETRVPYNEQFF,TGTGCCAGCAGAGAGACAAGGGTACCTTACAATGAGCAGTTCTTC
TRBV6-5,TRBJ1-5,.,.,CASAGYSNQPQHF,TGTGCCAGCGCCGGTTATAGCAATCAGCCCCAGCATTTT
TRBV18,TRBJ2-7,.,.,CASSRNRDSYEQYF,TGTGCCAGCTCGAGAAACAGGGATTCCTACGAGCAGTACTTC
TRBV2,TRBJ1-5,TRBD1,.,CASSGPGTGRNQPQHF,TGTGCCAGCAGTGGTCCCGGGACAGGGCGCAATCAGCCCCAGCATTTT
TRBV28,TRBJ1-3,TRBD1,once,CASSLYPGQGPNTIYF,TGTGCCAGCAGTTTATACCCGGGACAGGGACCAAACACCATATATTTT
TRBV9,TRBJ2-7,.,.,CASSVGGTVAYEQYF,TGTGCCAGCAGCGTAGGCGGGACTGTAGCCTACGAGCAGTACTTC
TRBV11-2,TRBJ1-3,.,.,CASRQFRSFPSESGNTIYF,TGTGCCAGCAGGCAGTTCAGGAGTTTCCCCTCGGAGTCTGGAAACACCATATATTTT
TRBV20-1,TRBJ1-2,.,.,CSASQQWKNGYTF,TGCAGTGCTAGTCAACAGTGGAAAAACGGCTACACCTTC
TRBV5-6,TRBJ2-1,.,few,CASSFRISQAYNEQFF,TGTGCCAGCAGCTTTCGGATCTCCCAGGCCTACAATGAGCAGTTCTTC
TRBV11-3,TRBJ2-7,TRBD1,.,CASSLGGQGPYEQYF,TGTGCCAGCAGCTTAGGGGGACAGGGTCCCTACGAGCAGTACTTC
TRBV29-1,TRBJ1-1,.,.,CSVEDQMGTEAFF,TGCAGCGTTGAAGATCAGATGGGAACCGAAGCTTTCTTT
TRBV5-6,TRBJ2-7,TRBD1,.,CASSSSGTGAYEQYF,TGTGCCAGCAGCTCTTCCGGGACAGGGGCCTACGAGCAGTACTTC
TRBV9,TRBJ1-1,.,.,CASSPSVMNTEAFF,TGTGCCAGCTCCCCCTCCGTTATGAACACTGAAGCTTTCTTT
TRBV16,TRBJ1-4,.,.,CASSQWDEKLFF,TGTGCCAGCAGCCAATGGGATGAAAAACTGTTTTTT
TRBV3-1/TRBV3-2,TRBJ2-7,TRBD2,.,CASSPASWASGSQHEQYF,TGTGCCAGCAGCCCAGCCAGTTGGGCTAGCGGGAGTCAACACGAGCAGTACTTC
TRBV10-1,TRBJ2-7,.,.,CASSGGARNEQYF,TGCGCCAGCAGTGGGGGGGCCAGGAACGAGCAGTACTTC
TRBV5-1,TRBJ2-7,TRBD2,.,CASSPGGSGRYEQYF,TGCGCCAGCAGCCCCGGTGGTAGCGGGAGATACGAGCAGTACTTC
TRBV6-4,TRBJ2-6,TRBD1,.,CASSQHDRDGANVLTF,TGTGCCAGCAGTCAACACGACAGGGATGGGGCCAACGTCCTGACTTTC
TRBV18,TRBJ1-5,.,.,CASSPTPGGNQPQHF,TGTGCCAGCTCACCCACCCCGGGGGGGAATCAGCCCCAGCATTTT
TRBV5-6,TRBJ2-2,TRBD2,.,CASSLGGRGAGELFF,TGTGCCAGCAGCTTGGGCGGGAGAGGGGCCGGGGAGCTGTTTTTT
TRBV6-4,TRBJ2-1,TRBD1,.,CASSGDPTGANEQFF,TGTGCCAGCAGTGGGGACCCGACAGGGGCCAATGAGCAGTTCTTC
TRBV20-1,TRBJ2-7,TRBD1,.,CSAGTGYEQYF,TGCAGTGCTGGGACAGGGTACGAGCAGTACTTC
TRBV19,TRBJ2-3,.,.,CASVQTASTDTQYF,TGTGCCAGTGTTCAGACGGCAAGCACAGATACGCAGTATTTT
TRBV4-1,TRBJ1-2,.,.,CASSQDLRLLYGYTF,TGCGCCAGCAGCCAAGATCTGCGGCTCCTCTATGGCTACACCTTC